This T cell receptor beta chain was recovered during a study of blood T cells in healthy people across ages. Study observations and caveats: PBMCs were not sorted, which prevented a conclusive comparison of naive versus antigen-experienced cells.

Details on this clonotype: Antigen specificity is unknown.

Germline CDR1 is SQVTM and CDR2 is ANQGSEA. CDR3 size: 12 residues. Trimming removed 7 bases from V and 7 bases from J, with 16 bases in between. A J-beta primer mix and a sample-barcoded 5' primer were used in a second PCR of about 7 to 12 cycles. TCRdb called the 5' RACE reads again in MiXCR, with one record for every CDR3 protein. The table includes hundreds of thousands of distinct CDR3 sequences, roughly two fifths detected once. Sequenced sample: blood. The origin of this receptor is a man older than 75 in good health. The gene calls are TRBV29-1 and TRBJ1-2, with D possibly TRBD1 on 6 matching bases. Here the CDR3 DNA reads TGCAGCGGGGCTCAGGGGCAAGGTGGCTACACCTTC. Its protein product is CSGAQGQGGYTF.